These T cell receptor beta chains were read from a single sample in a study of blood T cell repertoires in COVID-19. Profiling relied on immunoSEQ multiplex PCR, and the TCRdb table lists in-frame clones only, not all of them. This table holds fewer than 200,000 clones, roughly 80% found once. Specimen: PBMCs or T cells enriched from blood (not recorded which). All receptors derive from a woman aged 55-70 years with acute COVID-19. CDR3s leave out the opening cysteine and the closing phenylalanine or tryptophan. Not all rows give a size; the values are once, few, many and, for expanded clones, a class.

size | V | CDR3
- | TRBV29-1 | SVDVTGKRMRPFLAKNIQY
- | TRBV30 | AWSFQGAQPQH
many | TRBV10-3 | AISEEGSVQPQH
- | TRBV15 | ATRGTGLGYGYT
- | TRBV9 | ASSVVGTAIGELF
few | TRBV19 | ASSIQGGRNEQF
- | TRBV7-2 | ASSSYRGGETQY
- | TRBV30 | ARYREGNTEAF
- | TRBV29-1 | SVDRQGFEAF
- | TRBV18 | ASSPGAGAKNIQY
- | TRBV4-3 | ASSQRQGTNTEAF
- | TRBV5-1 | ASIHGLAGNEQF
- | TRBV24-1 | ATSDTGLAGGDEQF
- | TRBV5-4 | ASSQNTPGLNNEQF
- | TRBV5-4 | ASSWAGNPTEAF
- | TRBV12-1 | ASSFPCTEAF
- | TRBV24-1 | ATSEDREGNTIY
- | TRBV13 | ASSGAGQGKTLH
- | TRBV6-5 | ASSYAAGSYGYT
- | TRBV7-2 | ASSLQTNRGNQPQH
- | TRBV29-1 | SLRAGTGLTEAF
once | TRBV6-2/TRBV6-3 | ASSLGQGYNEQF
few | TRBV28 | ASSLPRQPYYYGYT
- | TRBV11-3 | ASSFSQGDGYT
- | TRBV30 | AWRYRDRDMVGYT
- | TRBV11-2 | ASSLGQGASPGELF
- | TRBV4-1 | ASSQDRGLSGLLTDTQY
- | TRBV6-5 | ASSYFGQGNSPLH
- | TRBV19 | ASSIVTLRSEGEQF
once | TRBV29-1 | SVLGLAAASSYEQY